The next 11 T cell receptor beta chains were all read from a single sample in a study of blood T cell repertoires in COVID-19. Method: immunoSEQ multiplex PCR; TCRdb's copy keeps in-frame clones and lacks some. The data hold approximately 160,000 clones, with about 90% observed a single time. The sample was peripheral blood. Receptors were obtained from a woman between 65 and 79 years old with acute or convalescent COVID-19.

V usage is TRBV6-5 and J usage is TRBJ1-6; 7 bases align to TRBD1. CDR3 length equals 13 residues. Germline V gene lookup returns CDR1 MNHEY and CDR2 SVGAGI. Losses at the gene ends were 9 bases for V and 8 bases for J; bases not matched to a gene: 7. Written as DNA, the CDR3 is TGTGCCAGTAGACAGGGAGAATATTCACCCCTCCACTTT. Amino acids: CASRQGEYSPLHF.

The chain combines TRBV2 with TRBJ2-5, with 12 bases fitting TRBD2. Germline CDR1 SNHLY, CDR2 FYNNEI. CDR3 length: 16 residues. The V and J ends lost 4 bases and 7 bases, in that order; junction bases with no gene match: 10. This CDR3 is CASSVASGRGLGTQYF. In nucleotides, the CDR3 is TGTGCCAGCAGTGTCGCTAGCGGGAGGGGGTTGGGGACCCAGTACTTC.

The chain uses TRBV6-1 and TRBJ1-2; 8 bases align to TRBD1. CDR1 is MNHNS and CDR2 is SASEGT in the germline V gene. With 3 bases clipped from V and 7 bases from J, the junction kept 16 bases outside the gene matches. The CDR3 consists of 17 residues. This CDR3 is CASSEASRTGPLGGYTF. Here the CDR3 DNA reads TGTGCCAGCAGTGAGGCGTCCCGGACAGGGCCCCTAGGTGGCTACACCTTC.

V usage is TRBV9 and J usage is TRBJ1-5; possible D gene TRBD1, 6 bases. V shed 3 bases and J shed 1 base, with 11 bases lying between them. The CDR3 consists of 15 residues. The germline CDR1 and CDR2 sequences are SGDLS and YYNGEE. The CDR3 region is CASSAGHSSNQPQHF. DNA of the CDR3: TGTGCCAGCAGCGCGGGACACTCGAGCAATCAGCCCCAGCATTTT.

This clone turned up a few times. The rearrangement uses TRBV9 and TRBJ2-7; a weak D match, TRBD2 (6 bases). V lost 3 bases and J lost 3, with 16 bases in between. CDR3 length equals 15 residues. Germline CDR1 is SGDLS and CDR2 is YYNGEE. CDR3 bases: TGTGCCAGCAGCGCAAGACTAGGAGTAAGCTACGAGCAGTACTTC. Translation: CASSARLGVSYEQYF.

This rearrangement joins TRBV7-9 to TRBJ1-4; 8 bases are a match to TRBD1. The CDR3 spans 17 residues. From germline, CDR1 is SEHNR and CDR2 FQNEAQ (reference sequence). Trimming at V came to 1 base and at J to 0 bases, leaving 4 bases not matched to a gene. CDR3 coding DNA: TGTGCCAGCAGCTTAGGGGACAGGCGAACAACTAATGAAAAACTGTTTTTT. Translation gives CASSLGDRRTTNEKLFF.

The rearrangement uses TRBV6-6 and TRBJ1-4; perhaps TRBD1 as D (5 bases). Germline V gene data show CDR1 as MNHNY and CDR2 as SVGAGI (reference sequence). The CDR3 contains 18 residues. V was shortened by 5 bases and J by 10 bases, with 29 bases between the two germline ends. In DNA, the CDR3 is TGTGCCAGCAGTCCACCACAACCCGGGGGGTCAAGAAGGGGAAAACTGTTTTTT. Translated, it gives CASSPPQPGGSRRGKLFF.

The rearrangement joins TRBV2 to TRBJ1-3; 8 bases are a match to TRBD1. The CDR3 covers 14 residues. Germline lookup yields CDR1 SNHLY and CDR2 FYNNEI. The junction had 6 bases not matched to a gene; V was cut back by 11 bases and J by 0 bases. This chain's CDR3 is CAGRTGSSGNTIYF. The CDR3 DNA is TGTGCCGGGAGGACAGGGAGCTCTGGAAACACCATATATTTT.

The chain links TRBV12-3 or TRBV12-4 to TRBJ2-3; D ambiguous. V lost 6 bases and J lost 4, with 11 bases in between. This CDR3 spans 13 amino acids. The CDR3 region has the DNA TGTGCCAGCAGACACCTCGATCCAGATACGCAGTATTTT. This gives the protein CASRHLDPDTQYF.

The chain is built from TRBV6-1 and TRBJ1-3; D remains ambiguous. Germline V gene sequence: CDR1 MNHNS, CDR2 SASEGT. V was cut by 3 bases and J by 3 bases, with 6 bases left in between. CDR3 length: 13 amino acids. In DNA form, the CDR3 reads TGTGCCAGCAGTGACACATTTGGAAACACCATATATTTT. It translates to CASSDTFGNTIYF.

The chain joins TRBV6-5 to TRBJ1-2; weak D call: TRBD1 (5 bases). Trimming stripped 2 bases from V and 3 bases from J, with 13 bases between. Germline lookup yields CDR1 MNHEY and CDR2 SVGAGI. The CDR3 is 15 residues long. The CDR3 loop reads CASSYPGRADYGYTF. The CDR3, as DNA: TGTGCCAGCAGTTACCCGGGCAGGGCCGACTATGGCTACACCTTC.